This T cell receptor (beta chain) was observed in a study of Ad26.COV2.S vaccination and SARS-CoV-2 variants. Across the whole study: Each vaccinee took Ad26.COV2.S intramuscularly, once or twice 56 days apart.

Study-wide results and limits: Recipients given vaccine exceeded placebo recipients in spike-specific TCR breadth.

Treatment indicated: around 19 received Ad26.COV2.S at low or high dose, single or two shots; 5 received placebo; per-sample allocation not given. Sampling happened 63 days after the first vaccine or placebo injection. An adult aged 18-55 years in Boston served as the donor. On this clone itself: Antigen specificity is unknown. Additional DNA sequences in this sample encode the identical CDR3.

TCRdb keeps only in-frame clones here, not all; method: immunoSEQ multiplex PCR. The table includes 440,000 or so clones, about 90% detected once. Trimming pared 6 bases from V and 0 bases from J, leaving 9 bases between. This CDR3 region has 14 residues. The germline V gene has CDR1 MNHEY and CDR2 SVGAGI. The sample consisted of peripheral blood, taken in a trial of Ad26.COV2.S vaccine versus placebo. The V and J genes are TRBV6-5 and TRBJ1-5, with a weak D call TRBD1 (5 bases). The TCR was taken from a person aged 18-60 years who received the Ad26.COV2.S COVID-19 vaccine or a placebo. This CDR3 is CASRPDSSNQPQHF. The DNA for the CDR3 is TGTGCCAGCAGACCCGACAGTAGCAATCAGCCCCAGCATTTT.